This T cell receptor beta chain comes out of a study of T cells in Graves' hyperthyroidism and ophthalmopathy. RNA transcripts gave rise to amplified TCR beta CDR3 regions. The HTBI primer set drove a first-round RT-PCR of the TCR CDR3. TCRdb re-analysed the multiplex PCR reads in MiXCR, keeping a single row per CDR3 protein. The sample includes a few hundred thousand distinct CDR3 sequences, around 16% seen only once; the top ten take roughly 6.6%. This sequence originates from a woman aged 25 to 39 with Graves' hyperthyroidism. The sequenced material came from blood.

The CDR3: CASSLAGVGSTEAFF. CDR3 nucleotides: TGTGCCAGCAGCTTGGCTGGGGTGGGGAGCACTGAAGCTTTCTTT. J is TRBJ1-1 and V is TRBV5-6; D not certain. This CDR3 has 15 residues. V lost 0 bases, J lost 4 bases, and 13 bases lay in between. CDR1 SGHDT and CDR2 YYEEEE come from the germline V gene.